This T cell receptor beta chain was obtained from a study of STAT5B mutations in CD4+ large granular lymphocyte leukemia. General observations from the study: Approximately 25% of private leukemic clonotypes occurred rarely in other patients' non-leukemic repertoires.

Sequenced by immunoSEQ multiplex PCR; TCRdb stores in-frame clones only, minus some. The repertoire has 32,000 or so clones, 79% of them found once; the top ten carry 5.5% to 7.5%. Of note for this clone: Its antigen is still unknown.

Healthy controls were blood donor buffy coats. The clonotype was recovered from a human donor in good health. The source material was CD4+ T cells from blood buffy coats.

CDR3 residues: CASRQDRVGFEQYV. CDR3 DNA sequence: TGTGCCAGCAGACAAGACAGGGTAGGATTCGAGCAGTACGTC. The chain combines TRBV5-6 with TRBJ2-7, with TRBD1 matching over 7 bases. Unmatched junction bases numbered 11, after V lost 5 bases and J lost 6 bases. The CDR3 loop spans 14 amino acids. Germline loops: CDR1 SGHDT, CDR2 YYEEEE.